This T cell receptor beta chain was recorded in a study of cytomegalovirus exposure and HLA in healthy donors. Across the study: Approximately 180 million T cells yielded 90 million to 130 million unique TCR beta sequences, as an earlier analysis found.

CDR3 length equals 16 residues. Germline CDR1 SGHTA, CDR2 FQGNSA. V was pared by 4 bases and J by 8 bases, with 22 bases between. PCR was performed using 60 Vbeta and 13 Jbeta primers. Produced via immunoSEQ multiplex PCR; TCRdb's table is partial and in-frame only. In the table there are about 83,000 clones, 81% of which are singletons. The chain links TRBV7-2 to TRBJ2-3, with D possibly matching TRBD1 (6 bases). Material: PBMCs. The source is a woman aged 25 to 39 in good health and CMV-seronegative. The chain's CDR3 is CASSSRSGQLGGTQYF. CDR3 coding DNA: TGTGCCAGCAGCTCAAGGTCAGGACAGTTAGGTGGTACGCAGTATTTT.